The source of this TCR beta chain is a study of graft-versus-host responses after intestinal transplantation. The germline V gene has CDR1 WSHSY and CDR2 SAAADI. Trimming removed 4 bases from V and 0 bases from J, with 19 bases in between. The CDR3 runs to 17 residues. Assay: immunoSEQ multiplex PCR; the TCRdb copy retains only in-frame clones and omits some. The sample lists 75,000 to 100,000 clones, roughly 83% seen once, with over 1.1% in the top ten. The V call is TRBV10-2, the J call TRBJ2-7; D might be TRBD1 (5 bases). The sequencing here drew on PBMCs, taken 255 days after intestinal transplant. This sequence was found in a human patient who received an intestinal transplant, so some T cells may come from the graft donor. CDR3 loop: CASSGMGPRQLSYEQYF. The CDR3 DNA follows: TGCGCCAGCAGTGGGATGGGGCCCCGACAACTCTCCTACGAGCAGTACTTC.